This entry is about one T cell receptor beta chain. The specificity of this receptor is unknown. Base qualities are not at hand, and no much larger clone is one base apart. This specimen belongs to a study of blood T cell repertoires in COVID-19 (dated by TCRdb to the early 2020s). Broadly, across the study: Samples covering the acute and convalescent phases of COVID-19 were provided by collaborators in the United States, Italy and Spain. The prospective study material was composed of cDNA or gDNA derived from T cells, B-cell-depleted T cells, or PBMCs. Deeply sampled blood TCRbeta repertoires from subjects exposed to, actively infected with, or recovered from COVID-19 were included in the dataset. The repertoires were made available in a free public database intended to serve as a resource for research on the immune response to SARS-CoV-2. The samples were drawn from two sources: the first 160 participants of the ongoing ImmuneRACE study, and some 1,300 subjects contributed by 6 global collaborators. Nearly every sample came with metadata listing a de-identified subject ID, COVID-19 status, age in years and sex. Where available, HLA class I and class II types were obtained from metadata supplied by the sample provider rather than from assay-based typing.

Whole blood was collected in K2EDTA tubes by collaborating institutions according to the institutions' own protocols. For TCRbeta analysis, collaborator samples were shipped as frozen whole blood, as isolated PBMCs, or as DNA extracted from either sample type. Results and caveats for the whole study, not just this receptor: The quantity of clinical and demographic metadata differed by source and by participant and was supplied without curation.

TCRbeta CDR3 regions were amplified from genomic DNA by means of the immunoSEQ Assay, a bias-controlled multiplex PCR. Concerning the study's data processing: Nucleated cell counts per sample were estimated from amplification of reference gene primers within the assay. To quantify the absolute abundance of each unique TCRbeta CDR3 rearrangement, sequence reads were collapsed and filtered. Productive Simpson clonality was computed per sample as the square root of Simpson's diversity index over productive rearrangements. TCRdb holds this immuneACCESS table with in-frame rearrangements only. Some clones are missing; in checked studies, unresolved V genes explain under half, and the rest has no known cause. Clonal size and the V and J genes are those of that table, whereas D and trimming came from the DNA. The sample records 150,000 to 200,000 clones, approximately 79% of which are singletons. The leading ten clones occupy around a fifth of the sample.

CDR1 and CDR2 (SGDLS, YYNGEE) derive from the germline V gene. Spanning cysteine to phenylalanine, the CDR3 consists of 17 amino acids. The only DNA kept is the CDR3, 51 bases in frame from the first base. At the junction V is shortened by 4 bases and J by 2 bases; bases outside the gene matches: 9. The specimen was peripheral blood. The receptor's source is a woman of 80 years or more with acute or convalescent COVID-19. The V gene is TRBV9 and the J gene is TRBJ2-6, with 7 junctional bases fitting TRBD1. The sequence in DNA is TGTGCCAGCAGCACAACAGGGGTCCTGGCTGGGGCCAACGTCCTGACTTTC. This is translated as CASSTTGVLAGANVLTF.